The 5 T cell receptor beta chains presented below share a single source sample, sequenced in a study of T cell changes during pregnancy in multiple sclerosis. TCRdb's table, derived via immunoSEQ multiplex PCR, lists solely in-frame clones and lacks some. The sample yields around 72,000 clones, roughly 89% seen once. The source material was peripheral blood, sampled in the third trimester of pregnancy. These receptors came from a female donor in good health, enrolled as a control in a pregnancy study.

The genes are TRBV6-1 and TRBJ1-5, with TRBD1 identical over 9 bases. V shed 0 bases and J 4 bases; nucleotides not matched to a gene: 7. This CDR3 region has 17 residues. Germline-derived CDR1 and CDR2 are MNHNS and SASEGT. This CDR3 is CASSEALRDRENQPQHF. CDR3 nucleotide sequence: TGTGCCAGCAGTGAAGCGCTTCGGGACAGGGAAAATCAGCCCCAGCATTTT.

This chain connects TRBV15 to TRBJ1-1; D possibly corresponds to TRBD1 (5 bases). The CDR3 spans 13 residues. The germline gives CDR1 LNHNV, CDR2 YYDKDF (reference sequence). The V end lost 0 bases, the J end lost 5 bases, and 7 bases lay between the germline ends. CDR3 sequence (DNA): TGTGCCACCAGCAGAGAACGGGGGACTGAAGCTTTCTTT. Protein product: CATSRERGTEAFF.

Concerning this clone itself: The junction departs from germline at one end; a sequencing error may be responsible. The CDR3 sequence: CASSWGQGETQYF. For the CDR3, the DNA is TGTGCTAGCAGCTGGGGACAGGGAGAGACCCAGTACTTC. V usage is TRBV7-7 and J usage is TRBJ2-5; 9 bases are a match to TRBD1. This CDR3 region has 13 residues. The germline V gene has CDR1 SSHAT and CDR2 FNYEAQ (reference sequence).

This sequence joins TRBV19 and TRBJ1-1; no reliable D call. The CDR3 loop spans 13 amino acids. Germline V gene sequence: CDR1 LNHDA, CDR2 SQIVND (reference sequence). V lost 4 bases, J lost 0 bases, and 6 bases lay in between. The chain's CDR3 is CASSTTVNTEAFF. The CDR3 DNA is TGTGCCAGTAGTACAACAGTGAACACTGAAGCTTTCTTT.

The rearrangement links TRBV28 to TRBJ2-3; maybe TRBD1 (5 bases). Germline CDR1 and CDR2: MDHEN and SYDVKM. V was cut by 3 bases and J by 1 base, with 11 bases left in between. This CDR3 region has 15 residues. The CDR3 DNA follows: TGTGCCAGCAGTTTTGATCAGGGCGGCACAGATACGCAGTATTTT. It specifies CASSFDQGGTDTQYF.